This TCR beta chain was sequenced during a study of beta chain features in type 1 diabetes. Since all of the isolated RNA was reverse transcribed, expressed TCRB transcripts were what got sequenced. Sequencing used immunoSEQ multiplex PCR; TCRdb keeps in-frame clones, though not all of them. The sample records hundreds of thousands of clones, around 13% being singletons. The sequence came from a man younger than 40 in good health. Sequenced material: central memory CD4+ T cells from blood.

The DNA for the CDR3 is TGTGCCAGCAGACCTGGACTAGCGGGAGCCTTTTCCTACAATGAGCAGTTCTTC. Its protein is CASRPGLAGAFSYNEQFF. This chain uses TRBV5-6 with TRBJ2-1; 13 nucleotides match TRBD2. After removal of 5 bases from V and 1 base from J, the junction contained 9 bases not matched to a gene. The germline CDR1 and CDR2 sequences are SGHDT and YYEEEE. The CDR3 is made up of 18 amino acids.